This T cell receptor (beta chain) was sequenced for a study of Graves' ophthalmopathy and Graves' hyperthyroidism. As for the study in general: The study drew peripheral blood at initial diagnosis, before any treatment. Study observations and caveats: Cross-validated, the 13-signature model showed 87.88%/81.08% sensitivity/specificity, and 80%/75% in the test set.

PBMCs stemmed from 9 to 10 ml of fresh peripheral blood. The TCR beta CDR3 regions underwent amplification from RNA transcripts. The authors performed first-round RT-PCR with HTBI primers and then a second-round multiplex PCR. TCRdb re-called the multiplex PCR reads through MiXCR, storing one row per CDR3 protein. This table has about 200,000 distinct CDR3 sequences, 25% to 30% appearing once. This clonotype has a handful of counts. As yet, its antigen is unknown. The CDR3 is 14 amino acids. Trimming took 2 bases from V and 1 from J, leaving 8 bases between them. Sequencing was performed on peripheral blood. This receptor was obtained from a man over 45 with Graves' ophthalmopathy. The chain couples TRBV12-3 or TRBV12-4 to TRBJ1-1, with D uncertain. The CDR3 DNA sequence: TGTGCCAGCAGTTTACTTCCGGGGAACACTGAAGCTTTCTTT. Translation gives CASSLLPGNTEAFF.